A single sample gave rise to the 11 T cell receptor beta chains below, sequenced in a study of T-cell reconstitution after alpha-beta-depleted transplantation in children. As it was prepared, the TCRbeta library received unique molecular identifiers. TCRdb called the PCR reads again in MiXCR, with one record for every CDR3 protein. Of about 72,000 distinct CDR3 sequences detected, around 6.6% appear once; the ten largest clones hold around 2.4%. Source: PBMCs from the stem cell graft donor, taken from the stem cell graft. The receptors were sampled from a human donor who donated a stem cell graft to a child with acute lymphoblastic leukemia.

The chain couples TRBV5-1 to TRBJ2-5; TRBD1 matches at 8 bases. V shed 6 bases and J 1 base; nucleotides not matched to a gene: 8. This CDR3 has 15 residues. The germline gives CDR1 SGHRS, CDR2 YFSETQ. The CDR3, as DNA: TGCGCCAGCACCTTCGGACAGGGAGGCCAAGAGACCCAGTACTTC. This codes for CASTFGQGGQETQYF.

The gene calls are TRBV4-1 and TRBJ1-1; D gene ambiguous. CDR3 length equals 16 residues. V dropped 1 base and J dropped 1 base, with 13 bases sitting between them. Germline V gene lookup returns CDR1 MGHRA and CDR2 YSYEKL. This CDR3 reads CASSQGGGRRNTEAFF. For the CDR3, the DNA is TGCGCCAGCAGCCAAGGGGGAGGACGGAGGAACACTGAAGCTTTCTTT.

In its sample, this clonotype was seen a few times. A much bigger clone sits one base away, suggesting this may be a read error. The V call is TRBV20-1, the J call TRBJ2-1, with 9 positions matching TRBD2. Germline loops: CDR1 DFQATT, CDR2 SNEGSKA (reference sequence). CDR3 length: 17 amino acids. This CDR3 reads CCARDWEAGGLYNEQFF. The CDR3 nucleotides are TGCTGTGCTAGAGATTGGGAAGCGGGAGGTCTCTACAATGAGCAGTTCTTC.

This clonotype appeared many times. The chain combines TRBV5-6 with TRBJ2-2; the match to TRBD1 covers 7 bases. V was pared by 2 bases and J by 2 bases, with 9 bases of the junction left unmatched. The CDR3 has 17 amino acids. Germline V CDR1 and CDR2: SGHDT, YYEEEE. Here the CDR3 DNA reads TGTGCCAGCAGCTTCGGTGGGACAGTGGGAAACACCGGGGAGCTGTTTTTT. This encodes CASSFGGTVGNTGELFF.

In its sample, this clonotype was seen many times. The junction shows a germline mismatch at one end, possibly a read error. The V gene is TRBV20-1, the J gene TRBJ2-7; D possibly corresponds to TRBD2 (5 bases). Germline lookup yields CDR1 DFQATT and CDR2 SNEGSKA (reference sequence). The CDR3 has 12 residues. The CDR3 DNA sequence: TGCAGTGCTAGAGATCTGCCTAGCCTAGCTCACTTC. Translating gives CSARDLPSLAHF.

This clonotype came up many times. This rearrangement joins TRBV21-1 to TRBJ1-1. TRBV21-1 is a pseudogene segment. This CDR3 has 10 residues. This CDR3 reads CASDRAEAFF. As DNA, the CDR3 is TGTGCCAGCGATAGGGCTGAAGCTTTCTTT.

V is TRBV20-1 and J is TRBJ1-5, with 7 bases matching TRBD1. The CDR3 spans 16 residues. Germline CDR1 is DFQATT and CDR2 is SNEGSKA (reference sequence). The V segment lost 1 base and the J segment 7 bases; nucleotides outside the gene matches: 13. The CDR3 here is CSARGGTQGLSQPQHF. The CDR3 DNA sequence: TGCAGTGCTAGAGGGGGAACACAGGGGTTGTCCCAGCCCCAGCATTTT.

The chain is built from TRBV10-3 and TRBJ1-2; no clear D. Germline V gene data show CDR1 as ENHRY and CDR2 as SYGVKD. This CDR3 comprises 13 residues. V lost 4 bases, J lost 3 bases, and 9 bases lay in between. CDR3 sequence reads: CAISGAEDYGYTF. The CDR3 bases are TGTGCCATCAGTGGGGCTGAGGACTATGGCTACACCTTC.

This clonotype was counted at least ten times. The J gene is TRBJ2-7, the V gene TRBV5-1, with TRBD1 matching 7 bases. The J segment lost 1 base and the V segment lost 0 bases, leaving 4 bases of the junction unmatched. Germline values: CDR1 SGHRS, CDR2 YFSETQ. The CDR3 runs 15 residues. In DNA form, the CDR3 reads TGCGCCAGCAGCTTGGGACAGGGAACTTCCTACGAGCAGTACTTC. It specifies CASSLGQGTSYEQYF.

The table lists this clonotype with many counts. CDR3 DNA: TGTGCCAGCAGCCGTCCCCGGGACTCCACAGATACGCAGTATTTT. Its translation: CASSRPRDSTDTQYF. The chain uses TRBV5-8 and TRBJ2-3; D may be TRBD2 (6 bases). V shed 4 bases and J shed 2 bases, with 14 bases lying between them. The CDR3 runs 15 residues. Germline V gives CDR1 SGHTS, CDR2 YDEGEE.

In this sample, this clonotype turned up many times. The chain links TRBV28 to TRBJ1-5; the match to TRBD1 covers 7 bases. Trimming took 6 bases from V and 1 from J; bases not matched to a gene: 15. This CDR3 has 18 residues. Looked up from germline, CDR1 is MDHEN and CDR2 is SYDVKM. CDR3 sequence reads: CASSRIDRDLSSNQPQHF. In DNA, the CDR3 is TGTGCCAGCAGCAGGATAGACAGGGACCTTTCGAGCAATCAGCCCCAGCATTTT.